This record looks at one T cell receptor beta chain sequence and its context. The target antigen is unknown. The PCR made use of 60 Vbeta and 13 Jbeta primers. TCRdb's table, derived via immunoSEQ multiplex PCR, lists solely in-frame clones and lacks some. The sample holds roughly 150,000 clones, around three quarters seen once. This specimen comes from a study of cytomegalovirus exposure and HLA in healthy donors. Broader study findings: Versus the approximately 700-donor mean, an Asian-associated ancestry cluster reportedly showed fewer N-insertions in a later analysis.

The germline gives CDR1 SGHDN, CDR2 FVKESK. Trimming left V 4 bases short and J 4 bases short, with 20 bases between. The CDR3 consists of 17 residues. The genes are TRBV14 and TRBJ1-3; perhaps TRBD1 as D (5 bases). The sequenced material came from PBMCs. This clonotype originated in a woman aged 40 to 50 in good health and CMV-seronegative. The CDR3 sequence: CASSPLSGQGRGNTIYF. The DNA of the CDR3 is TGTGCCAGCAGCCCCCTAAGTGGGCAGGGCAGGGGAAACACCATATATTTT.